This T cell receptor beta chain came from a study of blood T cell repertoires in COVID-19. This CDR3 has 14 amino acids. V lost 2 bases to trimming and J lost 1 base, with 9 bases between them. The V gene's germline CDR1 is SGHRS and CDR2 YFSETQ. Libraries were prepared by immunoSEQ multiplex PCR; TCRdb keeps only in-frame clonotypes and omits some of them. The table shows about 250,000 clones, with 80% to 85% occurring only once. This rearrangement joins TRBV5-1 to TRBJ1-1; D is ambiguous. The sample consisted of peripheral blood. The TCR originated in a man aged 50 or older with active or convalescent COVID-19. DNA of the CDR3: TGCGCCAGCAGCTTCGCGGGAGCGAACACTGAAGCTTTCTTT. Translated, it gives CASSFAGANTEAFF.